Below, 30 T cell receptor beta chains from the same sample are listed, as sequenced in a study of blood T cell repertoires in COVID-19. Sequenced by immunoSEQ multiplex PCR; TCRdb stores in-frame clones only, minus some. This table holds a few hundred thousand clones, around 81% found once. Sequencing input: peripheral blood. These receptors originate from a man between 25 and 39 years old who had recovered from COVID-19.

This clone showed up many times. This chain connects TRBV20-1 to TRBJ2-5, with D maybe TRBD2 (5 bases). Germline CDR1 reads DFQATT; CDR2 reads SNEGSKA (reference sequence). V was shortened by 7 bases and J by 7 bases, with 13 bases between the two germline ends. This CDR3 comprises 11 residues. The CDR3 nucleotides are TGCAGTGTGGGCACTAGTGGGACCCAGTACTTC. Its translation is CSVGTSGTQYF.

The chain links TRBV6-6 to TRBJ2-2, with 11 bases that match TRBD2. Trimming at V came to 5 bases and at J to 4 bases, leaving 12 bases not matched to a gene. This CDR3 spans 18 amino acids. From germline, CDR1 is MNHNY and CDR2 SVGAGI (reference sequence). CDR3 loop: CASSHRLAGRLSTGELFF. As DNA, the CDR3 is TGTGCCAGCAGTCACAGACTAGCGGGGAGGCTAAGCACCGGGGAGCTGTTTTTT.

The chain couples TRBV10-2 to TRBJ2-2; 7 nucleotides align to TRBD1. V shed 6 bases, J shed 4 bases, and the junction held 5 bases outside the gene matches. The length of the CDR3 is 14 residues. Germline values: CDR1 WSHSY, CDR2 SAAADI. In DNA form, the CDR3 reads TGCGCCAGCAGGGCCACAGGGGCCACCGGGGAGCTGTTTTTT. Translation gives CASRATGATGELFF.

The CDR3 is CASSQPGTGLETQYF. The CDR3 region has the DNA TGTGCCAGCAGCCAACCCGGGACAGGGCTTGAGACCCAGTACTTC. The rearrangement joins TRBV11-2 to TRBJ2-5; TRBD1 aligns across 9 bases. This CDR3 comprises 15 residues. V shed 5 bases, J shed 5 bases, and the junction held 9 bases outside the gene matches. Germline V CDR1 and CDR2: SGHAT, FQNNGV.

This clone was picked up a small number of times. The chain employs TRBV10-3 and TRBJ2-3; D is ambiguous. Trimming removed 5 bases from V and 0 bases from J, with 3 bases in between. Germline V gene data show CDR1 as ENHRY and CDR2 as SYGVKD. CDR3 size: 12 residues. The CDR3 DNA is TGTGCCATCAGTACTAGCACAGATACGCAGTATTTT. Its protein product is CAISTSTDTQYF.

This rearrangement joins TRBV10-3 to TRBJ2-3; 13 positions match TRBD2. The CDR3 spans 16 residues. J gave up 5 bases and V 2 bases, and 4 bases lay outside the gene matches. Per germline, CDR1 ENHRY and CDR2 SYGVKD. The CDR3 bases are TGTGCCATCAGTGAGGGACTAGCGGGGGCGGGAGATACGCAGTATTTT. It encodes CAISEGLAGAGDTQYF.

This rearrangement joins TRBV29-1 to TRBJ1-4; D is unclear. CDR1 SQVTM and CDR2 ANQGSEA come from the germline V gene. This CDR3 spans 12 amino acids. With 6 bases removed from V and 1 base from J, the gap between germline ends came to 6 bases. CDR3 in amino acids: CSVSKTNEKLFF. The CDR3, as DNA: TGCAGCGTGAGCAAAACTAATGAAAAACTGTTTTTT.

The chain is built from TRBV3-1 (or the pseudogene TRBV3-2) and TRBJ2-3, with 9 bases aligning to TRBD2. The CDR3 has 16 residues. The V gene end was trimmed by 2 bases and the J gene end by 0 bases; junction bases not matched to a gene: 3. The germline CDR1 and CDR2 sequences are LGHDT and YNNKEL (reference sequence). Here the CDR3 reads CASSQPSGESTDTQYF. The CDR3 nucleotides are TGTGCCAGCAGCCAACCTAGCGGGGAGAGCACAGATACGCAGTATTTT.

The genes are TRBV28 and TRBJ2-7; maybe TRBD2 (6 bases). Germline values: CDR1 MDHEN, CDR2 SYDVKM. The CDR3 is made up of 15 amino acids. Trimming removed 5 bases at V and 3 bases at J, with 17 bases between. CDR3: CASSRPAGRYYEQYV. The CDR3, as DNA: TGTGCCAGCAGTCGACCTGCGGGACGATACTACGAGCAGTACGTC.

This chain uses TRBV19 with TRBJ2-6; D possibly corresponds to TRBD2 (5 bases). The CDR3 is 15 amino acids. V was pared by 3 bases and J by 2 bases, with 8 bases between. Germline CDR1 is LNHDA and CDR2 is SQIVND (reference sequence). DNA of the CDR3: TGTGCCAGTAGTATCACCGGGACTGGGGCCAACGTCCTGACTTTC. Protein sequence: CASSITGTGANVLTF.

V and J are TRBV6-5 and TRBJ1-1, with D uncertain. The CDR3 runs 13 residues. Trimming removed 5 bases at V and 2 bases at J, with 9 bases between. The germline V gene encodes CDR1 MNHEY and CDR2 SVGAGI. The DNA of the CDR3 is TGTGCCAGCAGTACCGGGGTTAACACTGAAGCTTTCTTT. As protein: CASSTGVNTEAFF.

The V gene is TRBV5-6, the J gene TRBJ2-7; D call uncertain. This CDR3 contains 12 residues. Per the germline V gene, CDR1 is SGHDT and CDR2 is YYEEEE. V was shortened by 0 bases and J by 4 bases, with 5 bases between the two germline ends. CDR3 bases: TGTGCCAGCAGCTTGGGGCGGTACGAGCAGTACTTC. It translates to CASSLGRYEQYF.

The chain employs TRBV14 and TRBJ1-3; a possible D gene is TRBD1 (6 bases). Germline CDR1 is SGHDN and CDR2 is FVKESK. V was trimmed by 4 bases and J by 1 base, leaving 11 bases between them. This CDR3 contains 15 residues. The chain's CDR3 is CASSPQGLSGNTIYF. CDR3 DNA: TGTGCCAGCAGCCCCCAGGGGTTGTCTGGAAACACCATATATTTT.

This chain joins TRBV4-2 and TRBJ2-1, with a tentative D call TRBD2 (6 bases). CDR3 length: 15 amino acids. V was trimmed by 4 bases and J by 8 bases, leaving 18 bases between them. Per the germline V gene, CDR1 is LGHNA and CDR2 is YNFKEQ. CDR3 loop: CASSREEGPRDEQFF. The CDR3 DNA reads TGTGCCAGCAGCCGAGAGGAGGGGCCCCGCGATGAGCAGTTCTTC.

The rearrangement joins TRBV4-1 to TRBJ1-1; a possible D gene is TRBD1 (6 bases). Germline values: CDR1 MGHRA, CDR2 YSYEKL. V lost 0 bases and J 4 bases, leaving 9 bases between the germline ends. CDR3 length equals 14 residues. The CDR3 sequence is CASSQDRGGTEAFF. The CDR3 DNA reads TGCGCCAGCAGCCAAGATAGGGGGGGCACTGAAGCTTTCTTT.

The chain recombines TRBV18 with TRBJ2-7; D perhaps matches TRBD1 (7 bases). Germline CDR1 KGHSH, CDR2 LQKENI. V lost 6 bases and J 7 bases, leaving 22 bases between the germline ends. This CDR3 is 15 amino acids long. DNA of the CDR3: TGTGCCAGCTCCTCCACAGGGGACGTACGGGAGGAGCAGTACTTC. Its protein is CASSSTGDVREEQYF. The complete variable domain, with remaining parts taken from reference TRBV18 and TRBJ2-7, reads NAGVMQNPRHLVRRRGQEARLRCSPMKGHSHVYWYRQLPEEGLKFMVYLQKENIIDESGMPKERFSAEFPKEGPSILRIQQVVRGDSAAYFCASSSTGDVREEQYFGPGTRLTVT.

This sequence joins TRBV5-1 and TRBJ1-1, with TRBD1 identical over 7 bases. This CDR3 is built from 13 residues. The ends lost 4 bases at V and 1 base at J; junction bases unmatched: 1. CDR1 and CDR2 (germline): SGHRS, YFSETQ. CDR3 region: CASSGQENTEAFF. As DNA, the CDR3 is TGCGCCAGCAGCGGACAGGAGAACACTGAAGCTTTCTTT.

This clone was found once. The J gene is TRBJ2-7, the V gene TRBV2; TRBD1 aligns across 7 bases. Germline V CDR1 and CDR2: SNHLY, FYNNEI. Trimming at V came to 7 bases and at J to 0 bases, leaving 9 bases not matched to a gene. The CDR3 runs 15 residues. The CDR3 reads CASIERQGPSYEQYF. The DNA of the CDR3 is TGTGCCAGCATAGAGAGACAGGGTCCCTCCTACGAGCAGTACTTC.

This chain connects TRBV4-1 to TRBJ1-5, with 12 nucleotides matching TRBD1. This CDR3 contains 18 residues. The germline CDR1 and CDR2 sequences are MGHRA and YSYEKL. V trimming: 0 bases; J trimming: 6 bases; junction bases outside the gene matches: 9. CDR3 nucleotides: TGCGCCAGCAGCCAAGACGGACCGGGACAGGGGGCATTTCAGCCCCAGCATTTT. Protein product: CASSQDGPGQGAFQPQHF.

This chain links TRBV28 with TRBJ1-3, with TRBD1 identical over 10 bases. Trimming took 5 bases from V and 4 from J; bases not matched to a gene: 11. Germline CDR1 reads MDHEN; CDR2 reads SYDVKM. The CDR3 is made up of 17 amino acids. The CDR3 nucleotides are TGTGCCAGCAGTCCACTTGGGGACAGGGGAAGGGGAAACACCATATATTTT. This translates into CASSPLGDRGRGNTIYF. The full variable domain, in which reference TRBV28 and TRBJ1-3 provide the parts outside the CDR3, is DVKVTQSSRYLVKRTGEKVFLECVQDMDHENMFWYRQDPGLGLRLIYFSYDVKMKEKGDIPEGYSVSREKKERFSLILESASTNQTSMYLCASSPLGDRGRGNTIYFGEGSWLTVV.

This clone was seen more than once but under ten times. V gene TRBV27 combines with J gene TRBJ2-2; TRBD2 aligns across 7 bases. Losses at the gene ends were 8 bases for V and 4 bases for J; bases not matched to a gene: 10. Germline V lookup: CDR1 MNHEY, CDR2 SMNVEV (reference sequence). There are 15 residues in the CDR3. The CDR3 loop is CASGTGGLSTGELFF. CDR3 nucleotide sequence: TGTGCCAGCGGCACCGGGGGGTTGTCCACCGGGGAGCTGTTTTTT.

V and J are TRBV18 and TRBJ1-1; D perhaps matches TRBD1 (6 bases). The germline V gene has CDR1 KGHSH and CDR2 LQKENI. This CDR3 has 13 amino acids. Trimming removed 6 bases at V and 5 bases at J, with 13 bases between. For the CDR3, the DNA is TGTGCCAGCTCCCCCAGGGGTAGGACTGAAGCTTTCTTT. Its protein is CASSPRGRTEAFF.

The chain employs TRBV7-2 and TRBJ2-7, with TRBD1 as a possible D gene (6 bases). CDR1 is SGHTA and CDR2 is FQGNSA in the germline V gene. CDR3 length: 16 residues. Trimming cost V 5 bases and J 0 bases, with 17 bases left between them. The CDR3 nucleotides read TGTGCCAGCAGCATAAACCCGGACAGAAGCTCCTACGAGCAGTACTTC. This translates into CASSINPDRSSYEQYF.

A single count supports this clone. J is TRBJ2-5 and V is TRBV6-1; 9 bases are shared with TRBD2. The CDR3 length is 14 residues. The ends lost 8 bases at V and 5 bases at J; junction bases unmatched: 9. Germline V lookup: CDR1 MNHNS, CDR2 SASEGT. The CDR3 loop is CASGGAGGDETQYF. In DNA form, the CDR3 reads TGTGCCAGCGGTGGAGCGGGGGGTGATGAGACCCAGTACTTC.

V and J are TRBV27 and TRBJ1-4; no firm D call. With 8 bases removed from V and 4 bases from J, the gap between germline ends came to 8 bases. The CDR3 is 12 amino acids. CDR1 is MNHEY and CDR2 is SMNVEV in the germline V gene (reference sequence). The CDR3 nucleotides are TGTGCCAGCGGGCAGGATAATGAAAAACTGTTTTTT. Protein product: CASGQDNEKLFF.

This chain links TRBV2 with TRBJ2-1; no clear D. V lost 10 bases and J lost 1, with 8 bases in between. Per germline, CDR1 SNHLY and CDR2 FYNNEI. The CDR3 sequence is 12 residues long. This CDR3 is CAILRSYNEQFF. CDR3 DNA: TGTGCCATACTGAGGTCCTACAATGAGCAGTTCTTC.

J is TRBJ2-3 and V is TRBV3-1 (or the pseudogene TRBV3-2), with D uncertain. V lost 4 bases and J lost 6, with 8 bases in between. The CDR3 consists of 12 residues. The germline V gene encodes CDR1 LGHDT and CDR2 YNNKEL (reference sequence). CDR3 loop: CASSLNEDTQYF. CDR3 DNA sequence: TGTGCCAGCAGCCTCAATGAGGATACGCAGTATTTT.

V usage is TRBV5-1 and J usage is TRBJ2-2; D is uncertain. With 7 bases removed from V and 7 bases from J, the gap between germline ends came to 23 bases. Germline CDR1 and CDR2: SGHRS and YFSETQ. The CDR3 sequence is 16 residues long. The CDR3 loop reads CASRLDNSVSGGELFF. DNA for the CDR3: TGCGCCAGCCGCCTGGATAATTCGGTTTCGGGCGGGGAGCTGTTTTTT.

V usage is TRBV9 and J usage is TRBJ1-6, with D perhaps TRBD1 (6 bases). The germline V gene has CDR1 SGDLS and CDR2 YYNGEE. CDR3 length: 14 residues. V dropped 0 bases and J dropped 10 bases, with 11 bases sitting between them. The DNA of the CDR3 is TGTGCCAGCAGCGTAGGGGACATCACCTCACCCCTCCACTTT. It is translated as CASSVGDITSPLHF.

This chain connects TRBV6-5 to TRBJ2-5; 10 nucleotides line up with TRBD2. V shed 8 bases and J 5 bases; nucleotides not matched to a gene: 11. Germline CDR1 MNHEY, CDR2 SVGAGI. This CDR3 is 15 amino acids long. This chain's CDR3 is CASLSLAGAVETQYF. CDR3 in DNA: TGTGCCAGCCTCAGTCTAGCGGGGGCGGTGGAGACCCAGTACTTC.